These T cell receptor beta chains were read from a single sample in a study of CD8+ T cells in alopecia areata. Generated by immunoSEQ multiplex PCR, the TCRdb table keeps only in-frame clones and is missing some. This sample has 200,000 to 250,000 clones, with 50% to 70% found just once. Material: CD4+ T cells sorted from blood, obtained at week 0. All receptors derive from a human donor with alopecia areata. CDR3s include the opening cysteine and the closing phenylalanine or tryptophan. The order of the fields is J gene, V gene, clone size, D gene, CDR3 protein, CDR3 DNA. The D gene is left open where the match is weak. Size tells how often a clone was seen (once, few, many) or the class of an expanded clone, and some rows leave it out.

TRBJ1-1 | TRBV6-4 | few | - | CASSVGTNTEAFF | TGTGCCAGCAGTGTAGGGACGAACACTGAAGCTTTCTTT
TRBJ2-7 | TRBV29-1 | - | - | CSARGCHF | TGCAGCGCCAGAGGCTGTCACTTC
TRBJ2-1 | TRBV5-1 | - | TRBD1 | CASSPGQHLNEQFF | TGCGCCAGCAGCCCGGGACAGCACCTCAATGAGCAGTTCTTC
TRBJ1-1 | TRBV29-1 | once | - | CSTAKYPAGDMNTEAFF | TGCAGCACCGCTAAATACCCTGCTGGGGACATGAACACTGAAGCTTTCTTT
TRBJ2-2 | TRBV5-4 | - | - | CASSLGGGSDTGELFF | TGTGCCAGCAGCTTGGGAGGGGGATCGGACACCGGGGAGCTGTTTTTT
TRBJ2-5 | TRBV27 | few | - | CASSPPRGSVDQETQYF | TGTGCCAGCAGTCCGCCCAGAGGCAGTGTGGATCAAGAGACCCAGTACTTC
TRBJ2-6 | TRBV5-4 | few | - | CASSLVMASSGANVLTF | TGTGCCAGCAGCTTGGTAATGGCGAGCTCTGGGGCCAACGTCCTGACTTTC
TRBJ2-1 | TRBV4-1 | - | TRBD2 | CASSPSGAGSYNEQFF | TGCGCCAGCAGCCCTAGCGGGGCGGGCTCCTACAATGAGCAGTTCTTC
TRBJ1-1 | TRBV11-2 | - | - | CASSVIGNTEAFF | TGTGCCAGCAGCGTTATAGGCAACACTGAAGCTTTCTTT
TRBJ2-5 | TRBV29-1 | - | TRBD1 | CSVENWRDREYQETQYF | TGCAGCGTTGAGAACTGGCGGGACAGGGAGTACCAAGAGACCCAGTACTTC
TRBJ2-7 | TRBV30 | - | TRBD1 | CAWSVPGQGSYEQYF | TGTGCCTGGAGTGTACCGGGACAGGGAAGCTACGAGCAGTACTTC
TRBJ2-7 | TRBV4-1 | few | TRBD1 | CASSRGRTGNFYEQYF | TGCGCCAGCAGCCGGGGACGGACAGGGAACTTCTACGAGCAGTACTTC
TRBJ1-1 | TRBV5-1 | - | TRBD1 | CASSSKPTGLTEAFF | TGCGCCAGCAGCTCTAAACCGACAGGGCTCACTGAAGCTTTCTTT
TRBJ2-1 | TRBV5-1 | - | TRBD1 | CASSLGQGSYNEQFF | TGCGCCAGCAGCTTGGGACAGGGCTCCTACAATGAGCAGTTCTTC
TRBJ1-1 | TRBV30 | - | - | CAWSVHLGAFF | TGTGCCTGGAGTGTACACTTGGGTGCTTTCTTT
TRBJ1-1 | TRBV9 | - | TRBD1 | CASSVGLPQGAQHETEAFF | TGTGCCAGCAGCGTAGGCCTACCTCAGGGGGCACAGCATGAAACTGAAGCTTTCTTT
TRBJ2-1 | TRBV2 | - | TRBD1 | CASSDWHSGTGGNNEQFF | TGTGCCAGCAGTGATTGGCACTCCGGGACAGGGGGCAACAATGAGCAGTTCTTC
TRBJ1-6 | TRBV29-1 | - | - | CSVAQGNNSPLHF | TGCAGCGTTGCGCAGGGGAATAATTCACCCCTCCACTTT
TRBJ1-5 | TRBV15 | - | - | CATSRDTNRDQPQHF | TGTGCCACCAGCAGGGATACGAACAGGGATCAGCCCCAGCATTTT
TRBJ2-1 | TRBV7-3 | - | TRBD1 | CASSSRDRGSEQFF | TGTGCCAGCAGCTCCCGGGACAGGGGAAGTGAGCAGTTCTTC
TRBJ1-2 | TRBV29-1 | - | - | CSVGGAVQGYGYTF | TGCAGCGTTGGGGGGGCAGTCCAGGGCTATGGCTACACCTTC
TRBJ2-7 | TRBV29-1 | few | - | CSAIRGRSYEQYF | TGCAGCGCAATCAGGGGCCGCTCCTACGAGCAGTACTTC